A single sample gave rise to the 10 T cell receptor beta chains below, sequenced in a study of OX40 agonist ivuxolimab in advanced cancers. Clones were read by immunoSEQ multiplex PCR, and TCRdb kept only the in-frame ones, dropping some. Among around 69,000 clones listed, roughly nine tenths were seen once. Sequencing was performed on CD4+ or CD8+ T cells sorted from blood, taken in a trial of the OX40 agonist ivuxolimab. The receptor set was obtained from an adult with an advanced solid tumor such as melanoma, head and neck, liver or kidney cancer.

Turning to this clone: The identical CDR3 is also encoded by other nucleotide sequences in the sample. This rearrangement joins TRBV18 to TRBJ2-1; TRBD2 agrees at 11 bases. CDR3 length: 16 residues. Trimming took 3 bases from V and 1 from J; bases not matched to a gene: 2. Germline V gives CDR1 KGHSH, CDR2 LQKENI. The CDR3 nucleotides are TGTGCCAGCTCACCGACTAGCGGGGCTTCCTACAATGAGCAGTTCTTC. As protein: CASSPTSGASYNEQFF.

The chain has TRBV11-3 and TRBJ2-1; 9 bases are a match to TRBD2. The length of the CDR3 is 15 residues. Germline assignment: CDR1 SGHNT and CDR2 YENEEA. The V segment lost 6 bases and the J segment 8 bases; nucleotides outside the gene matches: 11. The CDR3 coding sequence is TGTGCCAGCAGACCCACTAGCGGCGGGGGGGATGAGCAGTTCTTC. This encodes CASRPTSGGGDEQFF.

In this sample, this clone turned up once. The rearrangement joins TRBV15 to TRBJ2-7; perhaps D is TRBD1 or TRBD2 (5 bases each). The CDR3 length is 16 residues. Germline V gene sequence: CDR1 LNHNV, CDR2 YYDKDF (reference sequence). Trimming took 3 bases from V and 1 from J, leaving 16 bases between them. CDR3 sequence reads: CATSRGVGGASYEQYF. For the CDR3, the DNA is TGTGCCACCAGCAGGGGGGTCGGTGGGGCGTCCTACGAGCAGTACTTC.

This chain connects TRBV7-9 to TRBJ1-1; a weak D match, TRBD1 (5 bases). Germline V gene sequence: CDR1 SEHNR, CDR2 FQNEAQ (reference sequence). This CDR3 is built from 14 residues. The V and J ends lost 3 bases and 4 bases respectively, with 12 bases between them. The CDR3 nucleotides are TGTGCCAGCAGCTTTGAGGGTAGGGGCACTGAAGCTTTCTTT. It is translated as CASSFEGRGTEAFF.

This clone was observed a single time. V gene TRBV7-2 combines with J gene TRBJ1-3; D remains unclear. The CDR3 length is 13 residues. V was clipped by 8 bases and J by 7 bases, with 15 bases between them. Germline values: CDR1 SGHTA, CDR2 FQGNSA. In DNA form, the CDR3 reads TGTGCCAGCGAACTAGGGAACGGGAACACCATATATTTT. It codes for CASELGNGNTIYF.

The chain combines TRBV5-1 with TRBJ2-7; weak D call: TRBD2 (5 bases). Per the germline V gene, CDR1 is SGHRS and CDR2 is YFSETQ. The CDR3 spans 14 residues. The V gene lost 4 bases and the J gene lost 4 bases, with 15 bases spanning the gap. CDR3 DNA: TGCGCCAGCAGCGTTATGAGGGAGAGTTACGAGCAGTACTTC. This translates into CASSVMRESYEQYF.

The rearrangement joins TRBV10-2 to TRBJ1-1; D remains unclear. The V end was cut by 3 bases, the J end by 1 base, with 6 bases between. CDR3 length: 13 residues. Germline V gene lookup returns CDR1 WSHSY and CDR2 SAAADI. CDR3 in amino acids: CASSDGENTEAFF. The CDR3 DNA reads TGCGCCAGCAGTGACGGGGAGAACACTGAAGCTTTCTTT.

V usage is TRBV28 and J usage is TRBJ2-5, with D possibly being TRBD2 (5 bases). CDR1 and CDR2 (germline): MDHEN, SYDVKM. V lost 3 bases, J lost 9 bases, and 17 bases lay in between. The CDR3 has 14 residues. In DNA, the CDR3 is TGTGCCAGCAGTTTGACGGCTTCACAAGCGGCCCAGTACTTC. Protein: CASSLTASQAAQYF.

The gene calls are TRBV9 and TRBJ1-5; D remains unclear. Germline CDR1 is SGDLS and CDR2 is YYNGEE. The CDR3 runs 12 residues. Trimming took off 4 bases at V and 7 bases at J, with 9 bases between the two ends. CDR3 nucleotide sequence: TGTGCCAGCAGCCGAGAGGGCCAGCCCCAGCATTTT. It is translated as CASSREGQPQHF.

The gene calls are TRBV25-1 and TRBJ2-1; 8 nucleotides line up with TRBD2. J lost 5 bases, V lost 1 base, and 7 bases had no gene match. CDR1 and CDR2 from the germline V gene are MGHDK and SYGVNS. This CDR3 region has 16 residues. The CDR3: CASSESRTSWNNEQFF. CDR3 DNA sequence: TGTGCCAGCAGTGAATCAAGGACTAGCTGGAACAATGAGCAGTTCTTC.